The 15 T cell receptor beta chains below all came from one sample that was sequenced in a study of shared clonotypes between healthy human individuals. Measured with immunoSEQ multiplex PCR; TCRdb has only the in-frame clones, and not every one. The sample lists roughly 2,300,000 clones, roughly 92% seen once, with 0.37% in the top ten. The sequenced material came from naive CD4+ T cells from PBMCs. Subset indicated: CD45RA+ positively selected. These receptors were taken from a young man in good health. Some clones in this sample may be carry-over from other donors' samples.

This clone has a single count. The gene calls are TRBV7-2 and TRBJ1-1; unclear D gene. Between the trimmed V and J ends, which lost 5 bases and 4 bases, there was a span of 11 bases. CDR3 length: 13 residues. From germline, CDR1 is SGHTA and CDR2 FQGNSA. Here the CDR3 DNA reads TGTGCCAGCAGCCCCACGCCCCTCACTGAAGCTTTCTTT. Translation: CASSPTPLTEAFF.

V is TRBV15 and J is TRBJ1-4; D gene ambiguous. This CDR3 spans 13 amino acids. CDR1 is LNHNV and CDR2 is YYDKDF in the germline V gene (reference sequence). Between the trimmed V and J ends, which lost 6 bases and 1 base, there was a span of 6 bases. CDR3 in amino acids: CATRTGTNEKLFF. The CDR3 DNA sequence: TGTGCCACCAGAACGGGAACTAATGAAAAACTGTTTTTT.

CDR3 sequence: CSVHIEGSSYNEQFF. DNA of the CDR3: TGCAGCGTCCATATCGAGGGGAGCTCCTACAATGAGCAGTTCTTC. This chain uses TRBV29-1 with TRBJ2-1; D is perhaps TRBD1 or TRBD2 (5 bases each). Germline CDR1 reads SQVTM; CDR2 reads ANQGSEA. This CDR3 contains 15 residues. Deletions cut 6 bases from V and 0 bases from J, with 15 bases between.

The chain has TRBV5-1 and TRBJ2-7; TRBD2 might be the D (6 bases). CDR1 and CDR2 from the germline V gene are SGHRS and YFSETQ. This CDR3 comprises 12 residues. The ends were cut back, 4 bases at V and 6 bases at J, with 11 bases in the middle. The CDR3 nucleotides read TGCGCCAGCAGCGGGACTCTAGTCGAGCAGTACTTC. Translating gives CASSGTLVEQYF. Combining the CDR3 with reference TRBV5-1 and TRBJ2-7 gives the whole variable domain KAGVTQTPRYLIKTRGQQVTLSCSPISGHRSVSWYQQTPGQGLQFLFEYFSETQRNKGNFPGRFSGRQFSNSRSEMNVSTLELGDSALYLCASSGTLVEQYFGPGTRLTVT.

CDR3 sequence reads: CARPLTGRNEKLFF. In DNA form, the CDR3 reads TGCGCCAGGCCCCTGACAGGGCGTAATGAAAAACTGTTTTTT. The chain uses TRBV10-1 and TRBJ1-4; 7 positions agree with TRBD1. CDR1 is WNHNN and CDR2 is SYGVQD in the germline V gene (reference sequence). V lost 9 bases, J lost 4 bases, and 8 bases stayed unmatched. This CDR3 has 14 amino acids.

This chain links TRBV2 with TRBJ2-1; the match to TRBD1 covers 8 bases. The J segment lost 1 base and the V segment lost 3 bases, leaving 5 bases of the junction unmatched. This CDR3 has 16 amino acids. Germline assignment: CDR1 SNHLY and CDR2 FYNNEI. CDR3 DNA sequence: TGTGCCAGCAGTGATGCAGGGGGCGCGTCCTACAATGAGCAGTTCTTC. Residues: CASSDAGGASYNEQFF. Supplemented by reference TRBV2 and TRBJ2-1, the full variable domain reads EPEVTQTPSHQVTQMGQEVILRCVPISNHLYFYWYRQILGQKVEFLVSFYNNEISEKSEIFDDQFSVERPDGSNFTLKIRSTKLEDSAMYFCASSDAGGASYNEQFFGPGTRLTVL.

This clone was observed a single time. Within the sample, other DNA sequences also encode this same CDR3. The chain combines TRBV28 with TRBJ2-4; no clear D. Looked up from germline, CDR1 is MDHEN and CDR2 is SYDVKM. V was shortened by 6 bases and J by 5 bases, with 5 bases between the two germline ends. This CDR3 is 11 amino acids long. The CDR3 loop is CASSLENIQYF. In nucleotides, the CDR3 is TGTGCCAGCAGCCTAGAAAACATTCAGTACTTC.

The sample holds one count of this clone. V is TRBV5-4 and J is TRBJ2-5, with a weak D call TRBD1 (5 bases). Germline values: CDR1 SGHNT, CDR2 YYREEE (reference sequence). The germline V and J ends were trimmed by 1 base and 5 bases, with 15 bases remaining between them. CDR3 length equals 15 residues. The CDR3 sequence: CASSLPQAIGETQYF. DNA of the CDR3: TGTGCCAGCAGCTTGCCACAGGCCATCGGGGAGACCCAGTACTTC.

V is TRBV2 and J is TRBJ2-7; unclear D gene. Germline values: CDR1 SNHLY, CDR2 FYNNEI. The CDR3 contains 13 residues. Deletions cut 6 bases from V and 4 bases from J, with 13 bases between. CDR3 coding DNA: TGTGCCAGCAGGATGCCTATACGGTACGAGCAGTACTTC. Translated: CASRMPIRYEQYF.

The count of this clone is one. This chain connects TRBV28 to TRBJ2-6; D perhaps matches TRBD2 (5 bases). V gave up 2 bases and J gave up 3 bases, with 11 bases separating them. In germline, CDR1 is MDHEN, CDR2 SYDVKM. The CDR3 sequence is 16 residues long. CDR3: CASSLGGKLGANVLTF. In DNA, the CDR3 is TGTGCCAGCAGTTTAGGAGGAAAGCTTGGGGCCAACGTCCTGACTTTC.

The J gene is TRBJ2-7, the V gene TRBV11-2, with TRBD2 matching 14 bases. The CDR3 contains 17 residues. Trimming cost V 5 bases and J 1 base; bases outside gene matches: 7. Per germline, CDR1 SGHAT and CDR2 FQNNGV. The CDR3 sequence is CASSQRTSGRSSYEQYF. The CDR3 nucleotides are TGTGCCAGCAGCCAACGGACTAGCGGGAGGTCGTCCTACGAGCAGTACTTC.

The J gene is TRBJ2-2, the V gene TRBV7-3; D not certain. The germline V gene has CDR1 SGHTA and CDR2 FQGTGA. This CDR3 is 17 amino acids long. V was shortened by 2 bases and J by 0 bases, with 13 bases between the two germline ends. The DNA for the CDR3 is TGTGCCAGCAGCTTATTAGGCCGGAGTGCGAACACCGGGGAGCTGTTTTTT. It specifies CASSLLGRSANTGELFF.

This clone was counted only a few times. The chain is built from TRBV7-3 and TRBJ1-1, with D perhaps TRBD1 (6 bases). There are 13 residues in the CDR3. Germline CDR1 is SGHTA and CDR2 is FQGTGA. V gave up 5 bases and J gave up 11 bases, with 18 bases separating them. The chain's CDR3 is CASSTDGQRRAFF. CDR3 nucleotides: TGTGCCAGCAGCACCGACGGACAGCGTAGGGCTTTCTTT.

The CDR3 DNA reads as TGCGCCAGCAGCTTGTCCGGTCCGGGCCCAAATGAAAAACTGTTTTTT. It codes for CASSLSGPGPNEKLFF. The rearrangement joins TRBV5-1 to TRBJ1-4; D remains ambiguous. The CDR3 has 16 residues. The germline V gene has CDR1 SGHRS and CDR2 YFSETQ. Trimming took 1 base from V and 5 from J, leaving 15 bases between them.

CDR3 loop: CASSRGGGTAELFF. The CDR3 DNA is TGTGCCAGCAGCCGAGGGGGTGGGACAGCTGAGCTGTTTTTT. The chain carries TRBV28 and TRBJ2-2; 7 nucleotides agree with TRBD1. J gave up 11 bases and V 6 bases, and 12 bases lay outside the gene matches. The germline V gene has CDR1 MDHEN and CDR2 SYDVKM. This CDR3 is built from 14 residues.